The 22 T cell receptor beta chains below come from one sample, sequenced in a study of blood T cell repertoires in COVID-19. Profiling relied on immunoSEQ multiplex PCR, and the TCRdb table lists in-frame clones only, not all of them. The table lists roughly 250,000 clones, roughly nine tenths of them singletons. Sample: PBMCs or T cells enriched from blood (not recorded which). These receptors all come from a woman in her forties or fifties who had recovered from COVID-19.

The V and J genes are TRBV28 and TRBJ2-5; D not certain. Looked up from germline, CDR1 is MDHEN and CDR2 is SYDVKM. V was cut by 5 bases and J by 6 bases, with 10 bases left in between. The CDR3 has 12 amino acids. This chain's CDR3 is CASSEAPQTQYF. Here the CDR3 DNA reads TGTGCCAGCAGTGAAGCCCCGCAGACCCAGTACTTC.

The V gene is TRBV5-1, the J gene TRBJ2-3; 8 nucleotides align to TRBD1. Trimming removed 0 bases from V and 5 bases from J; junction bases left unmatched: 5. The V gene's germline CDR1 is SGHRS and CDR2 YFSETQ. This CDR3 contains 15 residues. This chain's CDR3 is CASSLDSGGRDTQYF. CDR3 DNA sequence: TGCGCCAGCAGCTTGGATTCAGGGGGCAGAGATACGCAGTATTTT.

This chain links TRBV3-1 (or the pseudogene TRBV3-2) with TRBJ2-1, with TRBD2 matching over 8 bases. The junction had 6 bases not matched to a gene; V was cut back by 5 bases and J by 6 bases. The germline V gene has CDR1 LGHDT and CDR2 YNNKEL (reference sequence). This CDR3 region has 14 residues. As DNA, the CDR3 is TGTGCCAGCAGCTCAACTAGCGGTATCAATGAGCAGTTCTTC. This encodes CASSSTSGINEQFF.

CDR3 coding DNA: TGCGCCAGCAGTACCGGGACAGGGGTAGACACCATATATTTT. As protein: CASSTGTGVDTIYF. V usage is TRBV10-2 and J usage is TRBJ1-3; 10 bases align to TRBD1. Per the germline V gene, CDR1 is WSHSY and CDR2 is SAAADI. The CDR3 has 14 amino acids. V trimming: 5 bases; J trimming: 8 bases; junction bases outside the gene matches: 6.

V usage is TRBV5-4 and J usage is TRBJ2-2; the match to TRBD2 covers 7 bases. In germline, CDR1 is SGHNT, CDR2 YYREEE (reference sequence). The V and J ends lost 9 bases and 7 bases, in that order; junction bases with no gene match: 9. The CDR3 sequence is 13 residues long. The CDR3 DNA reads as TGTGCCACCCAGACTAGCTGGTACGGGGAGCTGTTTTTT. It specifies CATQTSWYGELFF.

As regards this clone: A read error may produce the germline difference seen at one junction end. The chain recombines TRBV5-6 with TRBJ1-6; D gene ambiguous. The CDR3 has 12 amino acids. The germline V gene encodes CDR1 SGHDT and CDR2 YYEEEE. The CDR3 here is CASSSNNSPLHF. The CDR3 region has the DNA TGTGCCAGCAGCTCCAATAATTCACCCCTCCACTTT.

This clone was recorded once. This chain links TRBV7-9 with TRBJ2-3; TRBD2 matches 9 bases. This CDR3 region has 15 residues. The J segment lost 5 bases and the V segment lost 1 base, leaving 4 bases of the junction unmatched. The germline V gene encodes CDR1 SEHNR and CDR2 FQNEAQ (reference sequence). In nucleotides, the CDR3 is TGTGCCAGCAGCTTAGGTAGCGGGAGTCAAGATACGCAGTATTTT. As protein: CASSLGSGSQDTQYF.

Here the CDR3 DNA reads TGTGCCACCAGTGAGGGGACTAGCGGTAAAGAGACCCAGTACTTC. It yields the protein CATSEGTSGKETQYF. The chain couples TRBV24-1 to TRBJ2-5; TRBD2 matches at 11 bases. Germline V gene data show CDR1 as KGHDR and CDR2 as SFDVKD. The CDR3 is 15 amino acids. With 4 bases clipped from V and 3 bases from J, the junction kept 3 bases outside the gene matches.

The V call is TRBV30, the J call TRBJ1-1; D gene unclear. Germline V gene sequence: CDR1 GTSNPN, CDR2 SVGIG (reference sequence). The V end was cut by 0 bases, the J end by 2 bases, with 10 bases between. The CDR3 has 14 amino acids. CDR3 residues: CAWSVGGLNTEAFF. The DNA for the CDR3 is TGTGCCTGGAGTGTTGGAGGGCTAAACACTGAAGCTTTCTTT.

The chain couples TRBV5-1 to TRBJ2-7; 8 positions agree with TRBD1. The CDR3 has 14 residues. V lost 4 bases to trimming and J lost 3 bases; unmatched junction nucleotides: 6. Germline assignment: CDR1 SGHRS and CDR2 YFSETQ. CDR3 coding DNA: TGCGCCAGCAGCAATCCGGGACAGGACTACGAGCAGTACTTC. It specifies CASSNPGQDYEQYF.

This chain links TRBV6-1 with TRBJ2-3; no clear D gene. Per germline, CDR1 MNHNS and CDR2 SASEGT. There are 14 residues in the CDR3. The V end lost 2 bases, the J end lost 6 bases, and 12 bases lay between the germline ends. The CDR3 bases are TGTGCCAGCAGTGAACTGACTTCTGGGGATACGCAGTATTTT. It codes for CASSELTSGDTQYF.

The chain uses TRBV5-1 and TRBJ2-5; the match to TRBD1 covers 7 bases. Unmatched junction bases numbered 4, after V lost 4 bases and J lost 4 bases. CDR3 size: 13 residues. Germline V gene sequence: CDR1 SGHRS, CDR2 YFSETQ. The CDR3 loop is CASSPGQRETQYF. CDR3 DNA sequence: TGCGCCAGCAGCCCGGGACAGAGAGAGACCCAGTACTTC.

This clone was counted once. The V call is TRBV6-2 or TRBV6-3, the J call TRBJ1-5; D is perhaps TRBD1 (5 bases). Germline-derived CDR1 and CDR2 are MNHEY and SVGEGT. The CDR3 totals 14 residues. V was shortened by 2 bases and J by 1 base, with 6 bases between the two germline ends. The CDR3 coding sequence is TGTGCCAGCAGTTACAGACAGAGCAATCAGCCCCAGCATTTT. Protein sequence: CASSYRQSNQPQHF.

This rearrangement joins TRBV4-3 to TRBJ2-7; the match to TRBD2 covers 8 bases. V dropped 0 bases and J dropped 4; count of bases not matched to a gene: 8. Per the germline V gene, CDR1 is LGHNA and CDR2 is YSLEER. The CDR3 runs to 16 residues. This CDR3 reads CASSQDCKRERYEQYF. CDR3 coding DNA: TGCGCCAGCAGCCAAGATTGTAAGCGGGAGAGGTACGAGCAGTACTTC.

The V call is TRBV7-9, the J call TRBJ1-2; 8 bases align to TRBD1. The CDR3 runs 13 residues. Germline values: CDR1 SEHNR, CDR2 FQNEAQ (reference sequence). V lost 5 bases and J lost 3; bases outside the gene matches: 2. The CDR3 protein is CASSAGGYYGYTF. DNA for the CDR3: TGTGCCAGCAGCGCAGGGGGCTACTATGGCTACACCTTC.

The V call is TRBV5-1, the J call TRBJ2-7; a possible D gene is TRBD2 (5 bases). Trimming took 5 bases from V and 11 from J, leaving 23 bases between them. The length of the CDR3 is 14 residues. From germline, CDR1 is SGHRS and CDR2 YFSETQ. The CDR3 DNA sequence: TGCGCCAGCAGTCTGGCAGGATCAATCCTGGAGGAGTACTTC. It specifies CASSLAGSILEEYF. The full variable domain, rest sourced from reference TRBV5-1 and TRBJ2-7, is KAGVTQTPRYLIKTRGQQVTLSCSPISGHRSVSWYQQTPGQGLQFLFEYFSETQRNKGNFPGRFSGRQFSNSRSEMNVSTLELGDSALYLCASSLAGSILEEYFGPGTRLTVT.

The CDR3 reads CASSGIGGSYEQYF. For the CDR3, the DNA is TGTGCCAGCAGCGGAATCGGGGGCTCCTACGAGCAGTACTTC. This chain links TRBV7-2 with TRBJ2-7, with D possibly matching TRBD2 (6 bases). Trimming removed 5 bases from V and 0 bases from J, with 11 bases in between. The CDR3 runs 14 residues. Looked up from germline, CDR1 is SGHTA and CDR2 is FQGNSA.

The chain couples TRBV5-1 to TRBJ1-1; D is unresolved. Germline CDR1 and CDR2: SGHRS and YFSETQ. The V gene lost 0 bases and the J gene lost 1 base, with 10 bases spanning the gap. The CDR3 is made up of 15 amino acids. The CDR3 protein is CASSLGRVENTEAFF. The DNA for the CDR3 is TGCGCCAGCAGCTTGGGGCGGGTTGAGAACACTGAAGCTTTCTTT.

This sequence joins TRBV27 and TRBJ1-2; D not certain. Germline CDR1 MNHEY, CDR2 SMNVEV (reference sequence). The CDR3 runs 12 residues. Trimming removed 8 bases from V and 3 bases from J, with 10 bases in between. The CDR3 here is CASAGRDYGYTF. The CDR3 bases are TGTGCCAGCGCCGGGAGAGACTATGGCTACACCTTC.

V gene TRBV3-1 (or the pseudogene TRBV3-2) combines with J gene TRBJ1-5, with 8 positions matching TRBD1. The V gene's germline CDR1 is LGHDT and CDR2 YNNKEL (reference sequence). CDR3 length equals 15 residues. Trimming took 1 base from V and 3 from J; bases not matched to a gene: 2. This CDR3 is CASSQAGGFNQPQHF. CDR3 sequence (DNA): TGTGCCAGCAGCCAAGCAGGGGGCTTCAATCAGCCCCAGCATTTT.

The V gene is TRBV2, the J gene TRBJ1-1; 7 nucleotides align to TRBD1. The CDR3 is 14 amino acids. The V segment lost 7 bases and the J segment 5 bases; nucleotides outside the gene matches: 10. The germline CDR1 and CDR2 sequences are SNHLY and FYNNEI. The CDR3: CASTSDRVRTEAFF. CDR3 bases: TGTGCCAGCACCTCTGACAGGGTTCGAACTGAAGCTTTCTTT.

The chain carries TRBV14 and TRBJ1-1, with 7 positions matching TRBD1. V dropped 0 bases and J dropped 1; count of bases not matched to a gene: 5. The CDR3 consists of 16 residues. Germline V gives CDR1 SGHDN, CDR2 FVKESK. This CDR3 is CASSQDFGQANTEAFF. DNA for the CDR3: TGTGCCAGCAGCCAAGATTTTGGACAGGCGAACACTGAAGCTTTCTTT.